One TCR beta chain is described in this entry. The antigen remains undetermined. This entry belongs to a study of T cell repertoires in cytomegalovirus infection. At the level of the study: Well-studied HLA-B-restricted epitopes and recently identified HLA-C-restricted epitopes of CMV were both used in the study. Public TCR beta signatures indicated both CMV infection and matching HLA type.

From the reads, TCRdb called clonotypes with MiXCR, one entry per CDR3 protein. The table has roughly 500,000 distinct CDR3 sequences, 30% to 40% seen once. Overall study findings and caveats: HLA-C-restricted CMV-specific TCR beta clonotypes were dominant in the ex vivo response. Summed frequency of public TCR beta families distinguished CMV carriers with the relevant HLA.

This CDR3 has 12 amino acids. The germline V gene has CDR1 SGHTA and CDR2 FQGNSA. V was cut by 3 bases and J by 6 bases, with 6 bases left in between. The sequence was collected from a human donor in good health (CMV status not recorded). Some clones in this sample may be carry-over from other donors' samples. The sequencing here drew on cultured PBMCs, taken from culture after CMV antigen stimulation. V and J are TRBV7-2 and TRBJ2-1; D remains unclear. This CDR3 is CASSFSTNEQFF. The CDR3 DNA follows: TGTGCCAGCAGCTTTTCTACCAATGAGCAGTTCTTC.